This T cell receptor (beta chain) came from a study of cytomegalovirus exposure and HLA in healthy donors. Points from the study as a whole: Per published reports, the classifier diagnosed cytomegalovirus status with high specificity and sensitivity. One variant, a missense change in DCLRE1C, was linked in a later analysis to TCR beta V- and J-gene trimming.

Per the germline V gene, CDR1 is MNHEY and CDR2 is SVGAGI. This CDR3 spans 14 amino acids. V shed 6 bases, J shed 3 bases, and the junction held 5 bases outside the gene matches. On this clone itself: Its antigen is unidentified.

PCR employed 60 Vbeta and 13 Jbeta primers. Some clones are missing from TCRdb's copy, which holds only in-frame ones; the method was immunoSEQ multiplex PCR. The sample shows about 190,000 clones, roughly 80% of them seen only once. The genes are TRBV6-5 and TRBJ1-5; TRBD1 matches 7 bases. The material sequenced was PBMCs. The receptor's source is a man aged 40-55 years in good health and CMV-seropositive. CDR3 nucleotides: TGTGCCAGCAGGTCGGGACAGCCCAATCAGCCCCAGCATTTT. Translation gives CASRSGQPNQPQHF.